Reported below is one TCR beta chain. Its antigen remains unidentified. The assay was immunoSEQ multiplex PCR, and TCRdb's table has in-frame clones only and misses some. The sample has roughly 570,000 clones, more than 95% seen once; the top ten hold approximately 0.33%. This specimen comes from a study of shared clonotypes between healthy human individuals. General study points: Generation probabilities of non-shared clonotypes were lower (relative to those shared by all four donors).

CDR3 length: 13 residues. Between the trimmed V and J ends, which lost 1 base and 6 bases, there was a span of 7 bases. Germline lookup yields CDR1 SGHVS and CDR2 FNYEAQ. Terminally differentiated effector memory CD45RA+ cells were left out of the naive CD8 fraction, which was CD45RO-negative and positively selected for CCR7. Donors comprised only Caucasian adults living in Nashville, Tennessee. The receptor was derived from a man under 40 in good health. The chain carries TRBV7-6 and TRBJ2-1, with no clear D. The sample comprised naive CD8+ T cells sorted from blood. CDR3 residues: CASSLVGINEQFF. CDR3 DNA: TGTGCCAGCAGCTTAGTAGGGATCAATGAGCAGTTCTTC.